Listed below are T cell receptor beta chains from one sample, sequenced in a study of T-cell memory formation after mild COVID-19. TCRdb re-called the 5' RACE reads through MiXCR, storing one row per CDR3 protein. The sample yields about 470,000 distinct CDR3 sequences, 18% seen once. Sequencing was carried out using PBMCs or a T cell subset sorted from them (not recorded which). These TCRs come from an adult woman who had mild COVID-19 (a few samples of this study predate the infection). Cell type and time point are not known. Both conserved end residues are part of each CDR3. D genes are given only for firm matches. Size values are once, few and many counts, or a class for expanded clones, and some rows have none.

D: -
J: TRBJ2-3
size: -
V: TRBV11-1
DNA: TGTGCCAGCAGCTTCCAACCCTTCTTCACAGATACGCAGTATTTT
CDR3: CASSFQPFFTDTQYF

D: -
J: TRBJ2-1
size: few
V: TRBV24-1
DNA: TGTGCCACCAGTGATCTGGGGACTCCAGGGCAGTTCTTC
CDR3: CATSDLGTPGQFF

D: TRBD1
J: TRBJ1-5
size: -
V: TRBV6-6
DNA: TGTGCCACCCGGGACAGTCTTAATCAGCCCCAGCATTTT
CDR3: CATRDSLNQPQHF

D: -
J: TRBJ1-3
size: few
V: TRBV29-1
DNA: TGCAGCGTTCACTCCTCCGGAAACACCATATATTTT
CDR3: CSVHSSGNTIYF

D: -
J: TRBJ2-7
size: -
V: TRBV30
DNA: TGTGCCTGGAGTGTAGGGGGGTCGGTTTACGAGCAGTACTTC
CDR3: CAWSVGGSVYEQYF

D: -
J: TRBJ2-3
size: few
V: TRBV5-1
DNA: TGCGCCAGCAGCTTGTTTGTGCCAGATACGCAGTATTTT
CDR3: CASSLFVPDTQYF

D: -
J: TRBJ1-5
size: few
V: TRBV12-3/TRBV12-4
DNA: TGTGCCAGCAGTTTCATAAAACCTGGGGATCAGCCCCAGCATTTT
CDR3: CASSFIKPGDQPQHF

D: -
J: TRBJ1-1
size: few
V: TRBV20-1
DNA: TGCAGTGCCGCCGCAGGAGGTGGGACCCTCTCTGAAGCTTTCTTT
CDR3: CSAAAGGGTLSEAFF

D: -
J: TRBJ1-2
size: many
V: TRBV12-3/TRBV12-4
DNA: TGTGCCAGCAGTTTGAGTCAAACAAACTATGGCTACACCTTC
CDR3: CASSLSQTNYGYTF

D: TRBD2
J: TRBJ2-1
size: few
V: TRBV5-1
DNA: TGCGCCAGCAGCTTGGAGGCTAGCGGGTGGACCTTATACAATGAGCAGTTCTTC
CDR3: CASSLEASGWTLYNEQFF

D: -
J: TRBJ2-1
size: -
V: TRBV29-1
DNA: TGCAGCGTTGAGGCATCGAGCTCCTACAATGAGCAGTTCTTC
CDR3: CSVEASSSYNEQFF